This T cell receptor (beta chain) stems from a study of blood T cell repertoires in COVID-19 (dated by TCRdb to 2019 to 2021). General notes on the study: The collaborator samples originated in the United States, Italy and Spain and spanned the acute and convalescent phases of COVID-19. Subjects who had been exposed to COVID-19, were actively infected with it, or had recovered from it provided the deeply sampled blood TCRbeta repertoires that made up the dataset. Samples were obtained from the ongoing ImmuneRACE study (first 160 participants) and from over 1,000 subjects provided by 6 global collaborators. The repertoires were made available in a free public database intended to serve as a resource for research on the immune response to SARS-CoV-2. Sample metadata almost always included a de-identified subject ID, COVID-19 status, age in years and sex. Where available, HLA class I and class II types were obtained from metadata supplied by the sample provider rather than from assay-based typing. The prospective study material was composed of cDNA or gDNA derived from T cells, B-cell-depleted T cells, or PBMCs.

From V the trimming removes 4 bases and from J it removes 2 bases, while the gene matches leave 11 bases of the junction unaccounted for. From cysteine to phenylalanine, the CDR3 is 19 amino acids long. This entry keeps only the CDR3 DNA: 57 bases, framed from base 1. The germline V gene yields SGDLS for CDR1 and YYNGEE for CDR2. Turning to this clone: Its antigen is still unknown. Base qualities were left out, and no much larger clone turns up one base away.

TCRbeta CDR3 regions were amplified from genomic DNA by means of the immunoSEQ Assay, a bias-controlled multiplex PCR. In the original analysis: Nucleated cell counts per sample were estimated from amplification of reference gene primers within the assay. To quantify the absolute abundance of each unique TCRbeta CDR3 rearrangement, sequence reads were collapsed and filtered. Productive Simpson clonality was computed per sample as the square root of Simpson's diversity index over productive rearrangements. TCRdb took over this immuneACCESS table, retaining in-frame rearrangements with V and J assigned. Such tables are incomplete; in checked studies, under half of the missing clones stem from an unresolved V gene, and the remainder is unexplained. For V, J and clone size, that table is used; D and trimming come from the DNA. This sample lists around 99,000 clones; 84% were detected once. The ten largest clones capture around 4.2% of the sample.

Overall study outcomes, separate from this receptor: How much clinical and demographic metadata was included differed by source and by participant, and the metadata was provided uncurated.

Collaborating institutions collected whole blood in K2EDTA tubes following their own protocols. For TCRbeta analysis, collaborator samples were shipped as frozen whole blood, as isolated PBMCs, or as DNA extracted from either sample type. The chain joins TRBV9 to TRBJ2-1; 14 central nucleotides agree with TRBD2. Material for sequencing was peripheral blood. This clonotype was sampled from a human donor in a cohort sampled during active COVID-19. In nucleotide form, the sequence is TGTGCCAGCAGCTCCACGACTAGCGGGGGGGGGCTTGCCTACAATGAGCAGTTCTTC. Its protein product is CASSSTTSGGGLAYNEQFF. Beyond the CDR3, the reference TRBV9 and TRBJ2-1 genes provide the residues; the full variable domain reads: DSGVTQTPKHLITATGQRVTLRCSPRSGDLSVYWYQQSLDQGLQFLIQYYNGEERAKGNILERFSAQQFPDLHSELNLSSLELGDSALYFCASSSTTSGGGLAYNEQFFGPGTRLTVL.